The rows below give T cell receptor beta chains drawn from one sample of a study of T cell changes during pregnancy in multiple sclerosis. Libraries were prepared by immunoSEQ multiplex PCR; TCRdb keeps only in-frame clonotypes and omits some of them. The sample carries about 62,000 clones, about 90% recorded once. This specimen consisted of peripheral blood, obtained in the second trimester of pregnancy. These receptors were taken from a female donor in good health, enrolled as a control in a pregnancy study. Both conserved end residues are part of each CDR3.

v_gene	CDR3aa
TRBV10-3	CAISESRQNTEAFF
TRBV10-3	CAISDRVQETQYF
TRBV10-3	CAISEVGTSSYEQYF
TRBV6-1	CASSESRFGRADTQYF
TRBV18	CASSRDSYEQYF
TRBV9	CASSSVGHPQHNEQFF
TRBV18	CASSPGRIYYGYTF
TRBV6-1	CASSETGGSGELFF
TRBV21-1	CASSNRVLTGELFF
TRBV6-6	CASRLQQETQYF
TRBV18	CASSPGLPGSSTYEQYF
TRBV6-1	CASQPGQTFNTQYF
TRBV5-6	CASSSPGTAATYEQYF
TRBV5-4	CASSLDGGQGVYEQYF
TRBV5-8	CASSLRGTTGELFF
TRBV29-1	CSVEGGGAVGTQYF
TRBV6-1	CASRITAPTGMVAFF
TRBV6-6	CASSYRETDTQYF
TRBV2	CASNRQGSAQHF
TRBV5-6	CASSLFMLHLNTGELFF
TRBV9	CASSATSANTGELFF
TRBV5-1	CASSPGLAGSIQYF
TRBV6-5	CASRIRDREYF
TRBV18	CASSPGQNTNYGYTF
TRBV10-3	CAISAGQGVGTEAFF
TRBV11-2	CASSFTPHEQYF
TRBV9	CASSVGREGDNEQFF
TRBV7-3	CASSLNHLGTGGTGELFF
TRBV30	CAWRDWINYGYTF
TRBV5-1	CASSNHYEQYF
TRBV7-8	CASSSRPAGAEAFF
TRBV9	CASSVGNGRAGGEQFF
TRBV11-2	CASSPSGASYAAEAFF
TRBV4-1	CASSQEAGTSTDTQYF
TRBV7-2	CASSSSWGTGDLETQYF
TRBV4-2	CASSRSSGEDTGELFF
TRBV25-1	CASRGPETQYF
TRBV5-1	CASSPARQGYGNQPQHF
TRBV4-2	CASSQDYKGGPGGTQYF
TRBV28	CASRGALNEKLFF
TRBV5-4	CASSLSGSNQPQHF
TRBV7-2	CASSRPRGGVRDEAFF
TRBV5-4	CASSSGVWVPNTEAFF